The T cell receptor beta chain under discussion was sequenced for a study of T cell clones after liver transplantation. On the study more broadly: TCRbeta sequencing after a pre-transplant mixed lymphocyte reaction identified graft-donor-reactive clones, later tracked in post-transplant blood. Broader study findings: Post-transplant, graft-donor-reactive CD4 TCRbeta sequences in blood dropped significantly in most of the 8 subjects. These preliminary findings come from unstandardized post-transplant sampling times.

Regarding this clone: What it binds is unknown.

Sequencing used immunoSEQ multiplex PCR; TCRdb keeps in-frame clones, though not all of them. The repertoire has 53,000 or so clones, approximately 84% of them found once; the top ten carry about 8.9%. The CDR3 extends over 13 amino acids. Trimming stripped 6 bases from V and 1 base from J, with 7 bases between. Germline CDR1 MNHEY, CDR2 SVGAGI. CD3+CD4+ and CD3+CD8+ cells were FACS-sorted from thawed unstimulated PBMCs. The material sequenced was CD4+ T cells from blood, taken before liver transplant. The clonotype comes from a human donor who received a liver transplant. This chain connects TRBV6-5 to TRBJ1-5, with no clear D. CDR3 protein: CASRLGSNQPQHF. The CDR3 DNA follows: TGTGCCAGCAGGCTGGGGAGCAATCAGCCCCAGCATTTT.